What follows are 26 T cell receptor beta chains derived from one specimen sequenced in a study of cytomegalovirus exposure and HLA in healthy donors. Vbeta (60) and Jbeta (13) primers were used in the PCR. The protocol was immunoSEQ multiplex PCR, while the TCRdb copy is restricted to in-frame clones and leaves out a portion. The repertoire consists of about 200,000 clones, with roughly 80% occurring once and the leading ten covering approximately 6.5%. The sequencing input was PBMCs. These TCRs come from a woman aged 50 to 65 in good health and CMV-seropositive.

DNA of the CDR3: TGTGCCAGTAGTATAAGGGGCCAGACAGAGACCCAGTACTTC. This sequence encodes CASSIRGQTETQYF. The chain employs TRBV19 and TRBJ2-5, with D possibly matching TRBD1 (5 bases). V was trimmed by 2 bases and J by 4 bases, leaving 11 bases between them. Germline V gene data show CDR1 as LNHDA and CDR2 as SQIVND (reference sequence). This CDR3 contains 14 residues.

This clone has just one count. This sequence joins TRBV4-2 and TRBJ2-1; possible D gene TRBD2, 6 bases. This CDR3 spans 17 amino acids. The V gene lost 1 base and the J gene lost 0 bases, with 13 bases spanning the gap. The germline CDR1 and CDR2 sequences are LGHNA and YNFKEQ. The CDR3 DNA sequence: TGTGCCAGCAGCCAAGTCTCTAGCGCCAGCTCCTACAATGAGCAGTTCTTC. This sequence encodes CASSQVSSASSYNEQFF.

This clone has just a few counts. This chain joins TRBV7-9 and TRBJ2-2; 11 nucleotides line up with TRBD2. The CDR3 runs to 17 residues. Germline assignment: CDR1 SEHNR and CDR2 FQNEAQ (reference sequence). Unmatched junction bases numbered 5, after V lost 1 base and J lost 4 bases. As DNA, the CDR3 is TGTGCCAGCAGCTTAGGGGGGACTAGCGGTTTCACCGGGGAGCTGTTTTTT. Its protein product is CASSLGGTSGFTGELFF.

V usage is TRBV11-2 and J usage is TRBJ2-1, with 11 bases fitting TRBD2. The V gene's germline CDR1 is SGHAT and CDR2 FQNNGV. There are 15 residues in the CDR3. After removal of 5 bases from V and 3 bases from J, the junction contained 3 bases not matched to a gene. In DNA, the CDR3 is TGTGCCAGCAGCCTGGGACTAGCGGACTACAATGAGCAGTTCTTC. It translates to CASSLGLADYNEQFF.

The chain has TRBV4-2 and TRBJ1-5; TRBD1 matches at 7 bases. The germline CDR1 and CDR2 sequences are LGHNA and YNFKEQ. The junction had 2 bases not matched to a gene; V was cut back by 1 base and J by 2 bases. The CDR3 is made up of 15 amino acids. The CDR3 DNA follows: TGTGCCAGCAGCCAAGGACAGGGAGGCAATCAGCCCCAGCATTTT. Translating it yields CASSQGQGGNQPQHF.

As concerns this clone: At one end, the junction sequence differs from germline, possibly due to a read error. Other DNA sequences of this sample code for an identical CDR3. J is TRBJ2-6 and V is TRBV5-5; D perhaps matches TRBD1 (7 bases). The CDR3 is 15 amino acids. From germline, CDR1 is SGHKS and CDR2 YYEKEE (reference sequence). The CDR3, as DNA: TGTGCCAGCAGCTCAGGGGGGTCTGGTGCCAACGTCCTGACTTTC. Protein: CASSSGGSGANVLTF.

The gene calls are TRBV9 and TRBJ2-7; D is ambiguous. V lost 0 bases and J lost 3, with 10 bases in between. Germline CDR1 and CDR2: SGDLS and YYNGEE. This CDR3 region has 14 residues. CDR3: CASSVGLTGYEQYF. The CDR3 DNA follows: TGTGCCAGCAGCGTAGGTCTCACGGGCTACGAGCAGTACTTC.

This clone has a single count. V and J are TRBV19 and TRBJ1-2; 8 positions agree with TRBD1. The CDR3 loop spans 15 amino acids. The V gene end was trimmed by 5 bases and the J gene end by 6 bases; junction bases not matched to a gene: 11. Looked up from germline, CDR1 is LNHDA and CDR2 is SQIVND (reference sequence). CDR3 DNA sequence: TGTGCCAGTAGTCAGGGGACAGGCATCGTGGATGGCTACACCTTC. It specifies CASSQGTGIVDGYTF.

This clone has only one observation. The CDR3 here is CASSFRDYEQYF. As DNA, the CDR3 is TGTGCCAGCAGTTTTCGGGACTACGAGCAGTACTTC. The chain is built from TRBV25-1 and TRBJ2-7; D might be TRBD2 (5 bases). The CDR3 covers 12 residues. The V end was cut by 5 bases, the J end by 3 bases, with 8 bases between. Germline CDR1 is MGHDK and CDR2 is SYGVNS.

This clone occurred a few times. The chain links TRBV28 to TRBJ2-7; possibly TRBD1 for D (7 bases). CDR1 and CDR2 (germline): MDHEN, SYDVKM. Trimming shortened V by 5 bases and J by 13 bases, and 18 bases separated the two germline ends. The CDR3 spans 12 residues. As DNA, the CDR3 is TGTGCCAGCAGTCCCCACCAGGGGGGATGCTACTTC. Encoded protein: CASSPHQGGCYF.

The V gene is TRBV6-5, the J gene TRBJ2-3, with D perhaps TRBD2 (5 bases). The length of the CDR3 is 11 residues. Trimming took 5 bases from V and 6 from J, leaving 6 bases between them. Germline V gene lookup returns CDR1 MNHEY and CDR2 SVGAGI. The CDR3 sequence is CASSTRDTQYF. The CDR3 nucleotides are TGTGCCAGCAGTACTAGGGATACGCAGTATTTT.

This clone was seen only once. This chain connects TRBV5-1 to TRBJ2-2; 10 bases match TRBD1. Unmatched junction bases numbered 3, after V lost 3 bases and J lost 7 bases. This CDR3 spans 14 amino acids. Germline assignment: CDR1 SGHRS and CDR2 YFSETQ. This CDR3 reads CASSSDRGGGELFF. In DNA form, the CDR3 reads TGCGCCAGCAGCTCGGACAGGGGGGGCGGGGAGCTGTTTTTT.

This clone has a handful of counts. V gene TRBV14 combines with J gene TRBJ2-3, with unresolved D. V lost 1 base and J lost 0, with 8 bases in between. Germline V lookup: CDR1 SGHDN, CDR2 FVKESK. This CDR3 has 15 residues. This CDR3 is CASSQGAVSTDTQYF. DNA of the CDR3: TGTGCCAGCAGCCAAGGGGCAGTAAGCACAGATACGCAGTATTTT. The complete variable domain, with remaining parts taken from reference TRBV14 and TRBJ2-3, reads EAGVTQFPSHSVIEKGQTVTLRCDPISGHDNLYWYRRVMGKEIKFLLHFVKESKQDESGMPNNRFLAERTGGTYSTLKVQPAELEDSGVYFCASSQGAVSTDTQYFGPGTRLTVL.

The rearrangement joins TRBV7-9 to TRBJ2-5; 7 bases are shared with TRBD1. The J call may be wrong; the DNA end is better matched by TRBJ2-7. Looked up from germline, CDR1 is SEHNR and CDR2 is FQNEAQ (reference sequence). This CDR3 comprises 14 residues. The CDR3 protein is CASSLKGGFYEQYF. For the CDR3, the DNA is TGTGCCAGCAGCTTGAAAGGGGGCTTCTACGAGCAGTACTTC.

The chain is built from TRBV28 and TRBJ2-7; weak D call: TRBD2 (7 bases). The CDR3 totals 15 residues. Germline values: CDR1 MDHEN, CDR2 SYDVKM. Trimming took off 7 bases at V and 0 bases at J, with 16 bases between the two ends. The DNA of the CDR3 is TGTGCCAGCACCGCGGGGGCCCTTAGCTCCTACGAGCAGTACTTC. It is translated as CASTAGALSSYEQYF.

This chain links TRBV11-2 with TRBJ2-1; the D gene is possibly TRBD1 (6 bases). Trimming cost V 5 bases and J 8 bases, with 19 bases left between them. Germline CDR1 reads SGHAT; CDR2 reads FQNNGV. The CDR3 sequence is 15 residues long. The CDR3: CASSLSDSPVHEQFF. The CDR3 DNA reads TGTGCCAGCAGCCTCTCGGACAGCCCGGTCCATGAGCAGTTCTTC.

V is TRBV11-2 and J is TRBJ2-5; 7 bases are a match to TRBD2. With the DNA end fitting TRBJ2-7 better, the J assignment may be wrong. This CDR3 contains 16 residues. CDR1 and CDR2 from the germline V gene are SGHAT and FQNNGV. This CDR3 is CASSPGRGGARYEQYF. DNA for the CDR3: TGTGCCAGCAGCCCAGGCCGGGGAGGGGCGCGCTACGAGCAGTACTTC.

The chain uses TRBV19 and TRBJ2-7, with 9 bases identical to TRBD1. V dropped 4 bases and J dropped 5; count of bases not matched to a gene: 12. Per germline, CDR1 LNHDA and CDR2 SQIVND (reference sequence). The CDR3 sequence is 16 residues long. In DNA, the CDR3 is TGTGCCAGTAGTAGGACAGGGGAACTTTTCCCCCACGAGCAGTACTTC. Protein sequence: CASSRTGELFPHEQYF.

The rearrangement uses TRBV10-1 and TRBJ2-7; no definite D call. Germline assignment: CDR1 WNHNN and CDR2 SYGVQD (reference sequence). The CDR3 is 14 amino acids. Trimming removed 0 bases from V and 2 bases from J, with 8 bases in between. DNA for the CDR3: TGCGCCAGCAGTGAGTCGGGTACAGCCTACGAGCAGTACTTC. As protein: CASSESGTAYEQYF.

This chain joins TRBV5-1 and TRBJ2-7, with 8 bases aligning to TRBD1. V trimming: 4 bases; J trimming: 9 bases; junction bases outside the gene matches: 18. The CDR3 has 16 residues. Germline-derived CDR1 and CDR2 are SGHRS and YFSETQ. Written as DNA, the CDR3 is TGCGCCAGCAGCAGGACAGGGATTGCCCCCTACGAGGGGCAGTACTTC. Translating it yields CASSRTGIAPYEGQYF.

The table lists this clone with a few counts. The chain recombines TRBV7-8 with TRBJ2-3; D is uncertain. Germline lookup yields CDR1 SGHVS and CDR2 FQNEAQ. This CDR3 contains 15 residues. The V end was cut by 1 base, the J end by 0 bases, with 8 bases between. CDR3 bases: TGTGCCAGCAGCTTAGGAGGTCCCAGCACAGATACGCAGTATTTT. Its translation: CASSLGGPSTDTQYF.

The chain combines TRBV9 with TRBJ2-7; 7 bases are shared with TRBD1. CDR3 length: 16 amino acids. Germline V gene lookup returns CDR1 SGDLS and CDR2 YYNGEE. V dropped 0 bases and J dropped 3; count of bases not matched to a gene: 9. CDR3 sequence (DNA): TGTGCCAGCAGCGTAGGGGGGACAGCTTCTCTCTACGAGCAGTACTTC. It translates to CASSVGGTASLYEQYF.

The J gene is TRBJ2-7, the V gene TRBV4-1; 14 bases fit TRBD2. There are 19 residues in the CDR3. The V segment lost 2 bases and the J segment 4 bases; nucleotides outside the gene matches: 13. Germline V gene sequence: CDR1 MGHRA, CDR2 YSYEKL. The CDR3 region is CASSQLIIGTSGSGYEQYF. CDR3 nucleotide sequence: TGCGCCAGCAGCCAACTTATTATCGGGACTAGCGGGAGCGGATACGAGCAGTACTTC.

The chain joins TRBV7-2 to TRBJ2-1; D perhaps matches TRBD1 (5 bases). Looked up from germline, CDR1 is SGHTA and CDR2 is FQGNSA. CDR3 length: 13 amino acids. Trimming cost V 4 bases and J 4 bases, with 8 bases left between them. The CDR3, as DNA: TGTGCCAGCAGCTCCACAGGATACAATGAGCAGTTCTTC. Residues: CASSSTGYNEQFF.

This clone was seen just once. V usage is TRBV5-1 and J usage is TRBJ1-5; TRBD1 aligns across 8 bases. CDR1 and CDR2 from the germline V gene are SGHRS and YFSETQ. V lost 4 bases and J lost 2; bases outside the gene matches: 5. The CDR3 consists of 15 residues. CDR3 loop: CASSAGGGGNQPQHF. CDR3 DNA: TGCGCCAGCAGCGCAGGGGGCGGGGGCAATCAGCCCCAGCATTTT.

V gene TRBV5-1 combines with J gene TRBJ2-5; weak D call: TRBD2 (5 bases). The CDR3 totals 13 residues. Trimming removed 5 bases from V and 1 base from J, with 9 bases in between. Per the germline V gene, CDR1 is SGHRS and CDR2 is YFSETQ. The CDR3 loop is CASSRGFQETQYF. CDR3 nucleotide sequence: TGCGCCAGCAGTAGAGGGTTCCAAGAGACCCAGTACTTC.